The rows below give T cell receptor beta chains drawn from one sample of a study of control samples from healthy donors and cancer patients. Clones were sequenced by immunoSEQ multiplex PCR, and TCRdb holds only the in-frame ones, with some missing. This table has about 130,000 clones, approximately 94% appearing once. The source material was blood. These receptors all come from a man under 40 in good health. CDR3s include the opening cysteine and the closing phenylalanine or tryptophan. D genes are given only for firm matches. For some rows the clone size is stated as once, few or many, or as a class when expanded; others skip it.

CASSSPDRIAQYF	TGTGCCAGCAGTTCACCCGACAGGATTGCGCAGTACTTC	.	TRBV6-6	TRBJ2-7	.
CASSLGSGLGGYTF	TGCGCCAGCAGCTTGGGATCAGGGCTAGGGGGCTACACCTTC	.	TRBV5-1	TRBJ1-2	.
CASRGGGYGTGELFF	TGTGCCAGTAGGGGGGGAGGGTACGGCACCGGGGAGCTGTTTTTT	TRBD2	TRBV19	TRBJ2-2	.
CASSPGQTYEQYF	TGTGCCAGCTCACCGGGACAGACCTACGAGCAGTACTTC	TRBD1	TRBV18	TRBJ2-7	.
CASSSGVETQYF	TGTGCCAGCAGTTCGGGGGTAGAGACCCAGTACTTC	.	TRBV28	TRBJ2-5	once
CASSQEGNYNSPLHF	TGTGCCAGCAGCCAAGAGGGCAATTATAATTCACCCCTCCACTTT	.	TRBV4-2	TRBJ1-6	.
CASSPSGGPGTDTQYF	TGTGCCAGCAGCCCGTCGGGGGGGCCAGGCACAGATACGCAGTATTTT	TRBD2	TRBV3-1/TRBV3-2	TRBJ2-3	.
CASSFGLAGARGADTQYF	TGCGCCAGCAGCTTTGGACTAGCGGGGGCCCGGGGCGCAGATACGCAGTATTTT	TRBD2	TRBV5-1	TRBJ2-3	.
CASSLSGGTYEQYF	TGCGCCAGCAGCCTATCCGGGGGGACCTACGAGCAGTACTTC	TRBD2	TRBV5-1	TRBJ2-7	.
CASSLSGLAQETQYF	TGTGCCAGCAGCCTTTCGGGACTAGCCCAAGAGACCCAGTACTTC	TRBD2	TRBV11-1	TRBJ2-5	.
CASSGERGLDTQYF	TGTGCCAGCAGCGGGGAAAGGGGGCTAGATACGCAGTATTTT	TRBD1	TRBV5-6	TRBJ2-3	.
CASSLERTGAFYEQYF	TGTGCCAGCAGTTTGGAAAGGACAGGGGCTTTCTACGAGCAGTACTTC	TRBD1	TRBV28	TRBJ2-7	.
CASSELGGGTGNGYTF	TGTGCCAGCAGTGAATTGGGTGGCGGGACAGGGAATGGCTACACCTTC	TRBD1	TRBV25-1	TRBJ1-2	.
CAWSIALYGYTF	TGTGCCTGGAGTATTGCACTCTATGGCTACACCTTC	.	TRBV30	TRBJ1-2	.
CASSFRGGYGYTF	TGTGCCAGTTCCTTTCGGGGGGGCTATGGCTACACCTTC	.	TRBV27	TRBJ1-2	.
CASSYILSTDTQYF	TGTGCCAGCAGTTACATCCTGAGCACAGATACGCAGTATTTT	.	TRBV6-6	TRBJ2-3	.
CASSLSSLGTDTQYF	TGTGCCAGCAGCTTAAGTAGCCTCGGGACGGATACGCAGTATTTT	.	TRBV7-3	TRBJ2-3	.
CASSLGGDLNEKLFF	TGTGCCAGCAGCTTGGGGGGGGACCTTAATGAAAAACTGTTTTTT	.	TRBV5-4	TRBJ1-4	.
CASSQERAEGLQYF	TGCGCCAGCAGCCAAGAAAGAGCGGAGGGACTCCAGTACTTC	.	TRBV4-3	TRBJ2-5	.
CASSVSGQGAAEQYF	TGTGCCAGCAGCGTCTCCGGGCAGGGGGCGGCCGAGCAGTACTTC	TRBD1	TRBV9	TRBJ2-7	.
CASSLVYEPYEQYF	TGTGCCAGCAGTTTAGTATACGAGCCCTACGAGCAGTACTTC	.	TRBV28	TRBJ2-7	.
CASSPGQGAYYGYTF	TGTGCCAGCTCACCCGGACAGGGGGCTTACTATGGCTACACCTTC	TRBD1	TRBV18	TRBJ1-2	.
CASSLTSYEQYF	TGTGCCAGCAGCTTAACCAGCTACGAGCAGTACTTC	.	TRBV7-2	TRBJ2-7	.
CASSSPLGQTRYEQYF	TGTGCCAGCAGCTCGCCACTTGGACAGACCCGCTACGAGCAGTACTTC	.	TRBV7-9	TRBJ2-7	.
CASSSTGTGGNYGYTF	TGCGCCAGCAGCAGCACCGGGACAGGGGGCAACTATGGCTACACCTTC	TRBD1	TRBV5-1	TRBJ1-2	.